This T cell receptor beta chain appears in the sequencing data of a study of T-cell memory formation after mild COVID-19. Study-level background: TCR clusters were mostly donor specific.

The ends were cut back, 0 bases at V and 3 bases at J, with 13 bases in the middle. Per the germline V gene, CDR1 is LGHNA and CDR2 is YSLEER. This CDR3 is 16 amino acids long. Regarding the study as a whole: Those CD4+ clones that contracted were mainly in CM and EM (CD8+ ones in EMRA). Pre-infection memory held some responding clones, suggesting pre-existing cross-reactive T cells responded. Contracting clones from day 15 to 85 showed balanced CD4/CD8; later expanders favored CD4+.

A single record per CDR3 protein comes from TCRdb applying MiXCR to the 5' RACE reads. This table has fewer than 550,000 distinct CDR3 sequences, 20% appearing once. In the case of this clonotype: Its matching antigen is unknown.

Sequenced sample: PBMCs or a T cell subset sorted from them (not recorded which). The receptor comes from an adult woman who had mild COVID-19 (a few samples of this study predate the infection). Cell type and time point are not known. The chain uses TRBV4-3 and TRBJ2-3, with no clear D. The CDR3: CASSQDDPGLTDTQYF. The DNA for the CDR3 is TGCGCCAGCAGCCAAGATGACCCAGGTTTAACAGATACGCAGTATTTT.